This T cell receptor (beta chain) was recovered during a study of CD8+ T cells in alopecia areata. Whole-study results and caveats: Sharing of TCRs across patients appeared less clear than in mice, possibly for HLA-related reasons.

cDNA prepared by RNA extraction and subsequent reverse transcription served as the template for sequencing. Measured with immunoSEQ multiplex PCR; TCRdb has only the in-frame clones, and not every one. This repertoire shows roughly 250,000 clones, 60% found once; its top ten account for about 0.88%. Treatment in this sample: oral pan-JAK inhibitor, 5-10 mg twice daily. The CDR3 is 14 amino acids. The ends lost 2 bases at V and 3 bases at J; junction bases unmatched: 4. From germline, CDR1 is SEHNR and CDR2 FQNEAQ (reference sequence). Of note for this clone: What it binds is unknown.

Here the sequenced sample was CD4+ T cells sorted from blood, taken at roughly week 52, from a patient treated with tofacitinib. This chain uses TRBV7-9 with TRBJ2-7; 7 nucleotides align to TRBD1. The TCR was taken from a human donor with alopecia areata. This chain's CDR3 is CASSLRQGIYEQYF. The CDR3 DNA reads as TGTGCCAGCAGCTTACGACAGGGTATCTACGAGCAGTACTTC.